A selection of T cell receptor beta chains follows, all from one sample in a study of chemoradiotherapy in HPV16-positive cancers. TCRdb's copy holds only in-frame clones and misses some; the assay was immunoSEQ multiplex PCR. The table has fewer than 11,000 clones, approximately 80% seen once. The source was tumor tissue, collected from a patient who underwent chemoradiotherapy. The source is a human donor with HPV-associated anogenital cancer. CDR3s include the opening cysteine and the closing phenylalanine or tryptophan. D genes are given only for firm matches. Expanded clones are given a class, and other clones once, few, many or no size at all.

>once|TRBJ1-5|TRBV10-3|NA
TGTGCCATCAGTGAGAGTGGCAATCAGCCCCAGCATTTT
CAISESGNQPQHF
>NA|TRBJ1-2|TRBV7-9|TRBD1
TGTGCCAGCAGCTTAGCCGGACAGGGCAAGGCCTATGGCTACACCTTC
CASSLAGQGKAYGYTF
>once|TRBJ1-4|TRBV30|NA
TGTGCCTGGAGGCAGCCGGGGCAGGTTAATGAAAAACTGTTTTTT
CAWRQPGQVNEKLFF
>NA|TRBJ1-2|TRBV14|NA
TGTGCCAGCAGCCAAGTCGGGGGGGAAGATGGCTACACCTTC
CASSQVGGEDGYTF
>NA|TRBJ1-2|TRBV2|TRBD1
TGTGCCAGCAGTTCGAAACAGGGGGCGCGTCGTGGCTACACCTTC
CASSSKQGARRGYTF
>few|TRBJ1-1|TRBV28|NA
TGTGCCACCGTCGTTGACAGATTGAACACTGAAGCTTTCTTT
CATVVDRLNTEAFF
>once|TRBJ2-7|TRBV10-3|NA
TGTGCCATCGGAGGGGTCAACTCCTACGAGCAGTACTTC
CAIGGVNSYEQYF
>NA|TRBJ2-7|TRBV5-1|NA
TGCGCCAGCAGGGACACCTTCTACGAGCAGTACTTC
CASRDTFYEQYF
>NA|TRBJ1-1|TRBV19|NA
TGTGCCAGTAGTATAGTCGCCGGGGGCACTGAAGCTTTCTTT
CASSIVAGGTEAFF
>NA|TRBJ1-1|TRBV6-5|NA
TGTGCCAGCAGGCCCCATAAGAACACTGAAGCTTTCTTT
CASRPHKNTEAFF
>NA|TRBJ1-3|TRBV7-9|NA
TGTGCCAGCAGCTTAGGGGGCGCCTCTGGAAACACCATATATTTT
CASSLGGASGNTIYF
>NA|TRBJ1-1|TRBV20-1|NA
TGCAGTGCTAGGCTACAGAGGAACGCTTTCTTT
CSARLQRNAFF
>NA|TRBJ1-1|TRBV29-1|NA
TGCAGCGTTGAGAGGAGTGGGAACACTGAAGCTTTCTTT
CSVERSGNTEAFF
>NA|TRBJ1-1|TRBV6-6|NA
TGTGCCAGCAGCCAGGGTTCGAACACTGAAGCTTTCTTT
CASSQGSNTEAFF
>NA|TRBJ1-2|TRBV14|TRBD1
TGTGCCAGCAGCGGGACAGGGAGGACTTACTATGGCTACACCTTC
CASSGTGRTYYGYTF
>NA|TRBJ2-1|TRBV5-6|NA
TGTGCCAGCTGTCCACAGGGACGAGACGAGCAGTTCTTC
CASCPQGRDEQFF
>NA|TRBJ1-3|TRBV9|NA
TGTGCCAGCAGCGGCGGGACTTCCTCTGGAAACACCATATATTTT
CASSGGTSSGNTIYF
>NA|TRBJ2-7|TRBV20-1|NA
TGCAGTGCTGGCAGAACCTACGAGCAGTACTTC
CSAGRTYEQYF
>once|TRBJ1-4|TRBV30|NA
TGTGCCTGGACTGAGACTAATGAAAAACTGTTTTTT
CAWTETNEKLFF
>NA|TRBJ2-7|TRBV19|TRBD1
TGTGCCAGTAGTATCGCCCAGACAGGGCGATCCTACGAGCAGTACTTC
CASSIAQTGRSYEQYF
>NA|TRBJ2-7|TRBV9|NA
TGTGCCAGCAGCGAGAGGACGGACTCCTACGAGCAGTACTTC
CASSERTDSYEQYF
>NA|TRBJ2-7|TRBV7-6|NA
TGTGCCAGCAGCTTAATACGGGCCCCCTACGAGCAGTACTTC
CASSLIRAPYEQYF
>NA|TRBJ2-7|TRBV18|TRBD1
TGTGCCAGCTCCCCCGGGACAGCCGTCCACGAGCAGTACTTC
CASSPGTAVHEQYF
>NA|TRBJ2-7|TRBV2|TRBD2
TGTGCCAGCAGCTACATGACTAGCGGGGTCGAGCAGTACTTC
CASSYMTSGVEQYF
>few|TRBJ1-6|TRBV28|NA
TGTGCCAGCCGATTCATAGGTTTTAATTCACCCCTCCACTTT
CASRFIGFNSPLHF
>NA|TRBJ1-5|TRBV6-6|NA
TGTGCCAGCAGTAAGGGCTCCGATCAGCCCCAGCATTTT
CASSKGSDQPQHF
>NA|TRBJ1-2|TRBV13|NA
TGTGCCAGCAGCCGGCAGAATAACTATGGCTACACCTTC
CASSRQNNYGYTF